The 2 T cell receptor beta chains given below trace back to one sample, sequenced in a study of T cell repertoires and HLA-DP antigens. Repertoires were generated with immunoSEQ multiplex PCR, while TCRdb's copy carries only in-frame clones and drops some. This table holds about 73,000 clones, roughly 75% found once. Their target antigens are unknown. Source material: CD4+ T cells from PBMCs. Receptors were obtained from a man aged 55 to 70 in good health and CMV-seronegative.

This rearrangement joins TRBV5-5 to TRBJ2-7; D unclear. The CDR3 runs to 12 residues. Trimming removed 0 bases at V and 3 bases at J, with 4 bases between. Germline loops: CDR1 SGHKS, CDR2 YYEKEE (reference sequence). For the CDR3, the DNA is TGTGCCAGCAGCTTGGTGGGCTACGAGCAGTACTTC. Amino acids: CASSLVGYEQYF.

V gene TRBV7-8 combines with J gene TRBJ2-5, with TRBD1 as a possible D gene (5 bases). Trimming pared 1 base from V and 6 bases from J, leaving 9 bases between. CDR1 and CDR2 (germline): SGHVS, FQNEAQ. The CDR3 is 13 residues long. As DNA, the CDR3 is TGTGCCAGCAGCTTAGAGTCAGGGAAGACCCAGTACTTC. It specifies CASSLESGKTQYF.